Below, one T cell receptor (beta chain) is given with its context. At least ten counts were recorded for this clonotype. Its antigen has not been determined. There are no base qualities to consult, and no much larger clone falls within one base. This sample was included in a study of molecular identifiers for immune sequencing clone quantification (dated by TCRdb to the late 2010s). A note on the overall study: For a replicate experiment, RNA from around 20,000 or 100,000 naive CD8 T cells was divided into five aliquots, of which four were sequenced. This methods study benchmarked molecular-identifier clustering-based TCR repertoire sequencing (MIDCIRS) and TCR RNA copy counting, using CD8 T cells to do so. The investigation overall reported the following: In CMV-specific effector cells, over 99% of molecules were held by clones above 20 RNA copies, whereas under 1% of molecules were held by such clones in naive cells. The naive libraries included spiked-in Jurkat TCR RNA (about 11 copies' worth), and this RNA is not part of the donor repertoire. Modeling gave around 2.7 recovered TCR RNA copies per cell versus around 9.9 by digital PCR, implying roughly 28% capture efficiency. Spiked-in Jurkat TCR RNA equal to a single cell's worth was reported to be detectable even within 1,200,000 naive CD8 T cells. Without barcode sub-clustering, chimeric consensus sequences inflated TCR diversity; chimeras reached as high as 47%. Identical TCR molecules sharing a barcode could cause highly expanded clone sizes to be underestimated.

Inclusive of the bounding cysteine and phenylalanine, the CDR3 is 15 residues long. Left in the record is the CDR3 DNA by itself, 45 bases read in frame from the first base. Relative to germline, V is missing 6 bases and J is missing 1 base, with 4 bases of the junction outside any gene match. To prepare the library, PCR was applied. Sequencing was performed on a NextSeq 500. Bulk TCR libraries were made following a previously described method, with the TCR primers given in Table S5. Total RNA was purified with the Qiagen AllPrep DNA/RNA kit. Before analysis, reads from multiple sequencing runs of the same library were pooled. In the authors' own workflow: Reads were retained only if their TCR constant sequence matched exactly, and those retained reads were trimmed to 150 nt and grouped according to their 12-nt molecular barcodes. Reads in each barcode group were sub-clustered using a 15% Levenshtein threshold, and a quality-weighted consensus sequence was built for each RNA molecule. Non-functional sequences were filtered out, along with any lower-count sequence sitting one edit away from another sequence. Based on fitting two negative binomial distributions, any barcode sub-cluster with under 20% of the maximum read count was discarded. TCRdb itself trimmed the public reads at Q25 with fastp, ran MiXCR and retained productive beta chains. Entries that share a CDR3 protein sequence are merged under the most common genes and DNA. The V and J calls were determined by TCRdb, not by the authors. This sample is represented by 79,000 or so distinct CDR3 sequences; more than 20% of them were singletons. The ten largest clones capture about 0.8% of the sample.

Libraries of naive CD8 T cells were built from anywhere between about 18,000 and 1,000,000 sorted cells, with 10%, 30% or 50% of the purified RNA used. On a BD FACSAria II, naive CD8 T cells were FACS-sorted as CD8+CD4-CCR7+CD45RA+ and collected into RLT Plus buffer. To test detection sensitivity, Jurkat RNA equivalent to roughly eleven TCR copies was spiked into samples of about 19,000-1,100,000 naive CD8 T cells. Enrichment of CD8 T cells was performed with RosetteSep CD8+ T Cell Enrichment Cocktail and Ficoll-Paque, after which ACK red cell lysis was carried out. This sequence uses TRBV12-3 or TRBV12-4 and TRBJ2-3, with 10 bases in between that match TRBD2. The receptor was isolated from a human donor in good health. Some libraries in this study had Jurkat cell RNA spiked in. Material: naive CD8+ T cells from blood, with Jurkat cell RNA spiked in. According to the study, the label for this sample's cell subset or site signals: FACS-sorted CD8+CD4-CCR7+CD45RA+ naive T cells. The CDR3 has the sequence CASRTTSGGTDTQYF. The nucleotides are TGTGCCAGCAGGACTACTAGCGGGGGCACAGATACGCAGTATTTT.